One and the same sample provided the 32 T cell receptor beta chains below, sequenced in a study of beta chain features in type 1 diabetes. Overall study results and limits: Shorter TCRB CDR3s, moderately but significantly so, marked every one of the four CD4+ subsets in Type 1 diabetes patients.

No antigen has been identified for these receptors. The isolated RNA, all of it, was reverse transcribed, so expressed TCRB transcripts were what got sequenced. Sequenced by immunoSEQ multiplex PCR; TCRdb stores in-frame clones only, minus some. The sample records around 280,000 clones, 15% being singletons. The sample consisted of naive CD4+ T cells from blood. These receptor sequences come from a man younger than 30 with type 1 diabetes.

The gene calls are TRBV15 and TRBJ2-3; TRBD2 matches 13 bases. The germline gives CDR1 LNHNV, CDR2 YYDKDF (reference sequence). The CDR3 has 18 amino acids. Trimming took 3 bases from V and 1 from J; bases not matched to a gene: 7. The CDR3 protein is CATSRSGTSGIGTDTQYF. The CDR3 DNA is TGTGCCACCAGCAGGTCCGGGACTAGCGGGATTGGCACAGATACGCAGTATTTT.

The rearrangement joins TRBV27 to TRBJ2-1; 7 positions agree with TRBD1. Per germline, CDR1 MNHEY and CDR2 SMNVEV (reference sequence). V gave up 5 bases and J gave up 3 bases; unmatched junction bases: 4. The CDR3 extends over 14 amino acids. The CDR3 spells CASSRQGYYNEQFF. The CDR3, as DNA: TGTGCCAGCAGTCGACAGGGATACTACAATGAGCAGTTCTTC.

A remark on this clone: Additional DNA sequences in this sample encode the identical CDR3. The chain is built from TRBV28 and TRBJ1-5; 10 nucleotides match TRBD1. V shed 4 bases and J 5 bases; nucleotides not matched to a gene: 2. This CDR3 is built from 14 residues. CDR1 and CDR2 from the germline V gene are MDHEN and SYDVKM. DNA of the CDR3: TGTGCCAGCAGTTCTGGACAGGGGGATCAGCCCCAGCATTTT. Translating gives CASSSGQGDQPQHF.

This clone was seen more than once but under ten times. The V call is TRBV7-8, the J call TRBJ2-5; TRBD2 is a possible D gene (6 bases). Trimming took off 1 base at V and 5 bases at J, with 26 bases between the two ends. The CDR3 runs to 19 residues. CDR1 SGHVS and CDR2 FQNEAQ come from the germline V gene. The CDR3, as DNA: TGTGCCAGCAGCTTAGGTGGCCTGCGCCTGGGCGGGGCTCGGGAGACCCAGTACTTC. This codes for CASSLGGLRLGGARETQYF.

This clone showed up just a few times. The chain is built from TRBV7-6 and TRBJ1-5, with 7 positions matching TRBD1. The junction had 4 bases not matched to a gene; V was cut back by 4 bases and J by 7 bases. The length of the CDR3 is 13 residues. Per germline, CDR1 SGHVS and CDR2 FNYEAQ. The CDR3 DNA follows: TGTGCCAGCAGCTCAGACAGGGACCAGCCCCAGCATTTT. This sequence encodes CASSSDRDQPQHF.

This clone was observed a few times. The genes are TRBV20-1 and TRBJ2-1, with D perhaps matching TRBD2 (6 bases). The length of the CDR3 is 11 residues. In germline, CDR1 is DFQATT, CDR2 SNEGSKA (reference sequence). V lost 5 bases and J 10 bases, leaving 12 bases between the germline ends. As DNA, the CDR3 is TGCAGTGCTGGGACTGGCGGGGAGCAGTTCTTC. It translates to CSAGTGGEQFF.

This CDR3 is CASSVTSGRGVADTQYF. The DNA of the CDR3 is TGTGCCAGCAGCGTAACTAGCGGGAGAGGTGTAGCAGATACGCAGTATTTT. The chain links TRBV9 to TRBJ2-3, with 11 nucleotides matching TRBD2. Unmatched junction bases numbered 8, after V lost 1 base and J lost 4 bases. The CDR3 extends over 17 amino acids. CDR1 is SGDLS and CDR2 is YYNGEE in the germline V gene. Using reference TRBV9 and TRBJ2-3 for the parts outside the CDR3, the full variable domain is DSGVTQTPKHLITATGQRVTLRCSPRSGDLSVYWYQQSLDQGLQFLIQYYNGEERAKGNILERFSAQQFPDLHSELNLSSLELGDSALYFCASSVTSGRGVADTQYFGPGTRLTVL.

This chain links TRBV18 with TRBJ2-1, with 8 bases matching TRBD1. The CDR3 sequence is 20 residues long. Germline trimming cut 0 bases from V and 5 bases from J; bases unmatched to any gene: 18. From germline, CDR1 is KGHSH and CDR2 LQKENI. DNA for the CDR3: TGTGCCAGCTCACCACCGCGGGACAGGACCCTTTATGGGGTCGACAATGAGCAGTTCTTC. Translated: CASSPPRDRTLYGVDNEQFF.

In this sample, this clone turned up a few times. The chain employs TRBV7-2 and TRBJ2-3; 7 nucleotides line up with TRBD2. CDR1 and CDR2 (germline): SGHTA, FQGNSA. Trimming took 1 base from V and 3 from J; bases not matched to a gene: 4. The CDR3 is 15 amino acids. DNA of the CDR3: TGTGCCAGCAGCTTAGTGGGGGGGAGGACAGATACGCAGTATTTT. It yields the protein CASSLVGGRTDTQYF.

V usage is TRBV30 and J usage is TRBJ1-1, with D uncertain. Between the trimmed V and J ends, which lost 0 bases and 6 bases, there was a span of 14 bases. This CDR3 has 14 residues. Germline V gives CDR1 GTSNPN, CDR2 SVGIG (reference sequence). The CDR3 DNA follows: TGTGCCTGGAGTGTACGCCGTCTGAGGCCTGAAGCTTTCTTT. Residues: CAWSVRRLRPEAFF.

The rearrangement links TRBV7-2 to TRBJ2-5; D is possibly TRBD1 (5 bases). There are 15 residues in the CDR3. The V end was cut by 1 base, the J end by 5 bases, with 14 bases between. Germline values: CDR1 SGHTA, CDR2 FQGNSA. The CDR3 DNA sequence: TGTGCCAGCAGCTTAGTTGGCAGGACACCTGAGACCCAGTACTTC. Translation gives CASSLVGRTPETQYF.

The chain uses TRBV27 and TRBJ1-1; 7 bases line up with TRBD1. V lost 5 bases, J lost 2 bases, and 5 bases stayed unmatched. The germline V gene has CDR1 MNHEY and CDR2 SMNVEV (reference sequence). The CDR3 covers 14 residues. CDR3 sequence reads: CASSPGQLNTEAFF. The CDR3 DNA reads as TGTGCCAGCAGTCCGGGACAGCTTAACACTGAAGCTTTCTTT.

The chain links TRBV7-9 to TRBJ2-1, with 11 nucleotides matching TRBD2. Per the germline V gene, CDR1 is SEHNR and CDR2 is FQNEAQ (reference sequence). This CDR3 region has 17 residues. Trimming at V came to 3 bases and at J to 4 bases, leaving 8 bases not matched to a gene. This chain's CDR3 is CASSFSTSGGPYNEQFF. In DNA form, the CDR3 reads TGTGCCAGCAGCTTTAGCACTAGCGGGGGACCTTACAATGAGCAGTTCTTC. The whole variable domain, filled in from reference TRBV7-9 and TRBJ2-1, reads DTGVSQNPRHKITKRGQNVTFRCDPISEHNRLYWYRQTLGQGPEFLTYFQNEAQLEKSRLLSDRFSAERPKGSFSTLEIQRTEQGDSAMYLCASSFSTSGGPYNEQFFGPGTRLTVL.

The chain carries TRBV18 and TRBJ1-1; tentative D call: TRBD1 (5 bases). The CDR3 is 14 residues long. Per germline, CDR1 KGHSH and CDR2 LQKENI. Deletions cut 3 bases from V and 7 bases from J, with 15 bases between. Here the CDR3 DNA reads TGTGCCAGCTCACCTAACTCGGGGGTGGTTGAAGCTTTCTTT. This encodes CASSPNSGVVEAFF.

This sequence joins TRBV7-2 and TRBJ1-1; no clear D gene. Germline CDR1 is SGHTA and CDR2 is FQGNSA. The CDR3 runs 15 residues. V lost 4 bases to trimming and J lost 0 bases, with 12 bases between them. CDR3 nucleotides: TGTGCCAGCAGCTCCACGAGGTTCATGAACACTGAAGCTTTCTTT. The encoded protein is CASSSTRFMNTEAFF.

J is TRBJ2-3 and V is TRBV6-6; D call uncertain. With 0 bases removed from V and 4 bases from J, the gap between germline ends came to 8 bases. Germline loops: CDR1 MNHNY, CDR2 SVGAGI (reference sequence). The CDR3 is made up of 14 amino acids. The CDR3 loop reads CASSYSVSADTQYF. In DNA, the CDR3 is TGTGCCAGCAGTTACTCCGTGTCGGCAGATACGCAGTATTTT.

This clone appeared a few times. This rearrangement joins TRBV9 to TRBJ1-1; D gene ambiguous. CDR1 is SGDLS, CDR2 YYNGEE, per germline. Trimming cost V 1 base and J 11 bases, with 21 bases left between them. The CDR3 covers 15 residues. In nucleotides, the CDR3 is TGTGCCAGCAGCGTATGGTTAGGCGGAGCTCCTAGGGCTTTCTTT. Translated, it gives CASSVWLGGAPRAFF.

This chain connects TRBV7-9 to TRBJ2-4; TRBD1 agrees at 7 bases. The CDR3 extends over 18 amino acids. Germline V lookup: CDR1 SEHNR, CDR2 FQNEAQ (reference sequence). V lost 5 bases to trimming and J lost 4 bases; unmatched junction nucleotides: 17. CDR3 residues: CASSRLPTGRLPKNIQYF. The CDR3 bases are TGTGCCAGCAGCCGACTCCCGACAGGGCGACTACCAAAAAACATTCAGTACTTC.

This clone was observed a handful of times. The chain couples TRBV1 to TRBJ2-5; the D call of TRBD2 is as the table states it, not checked on the DNA. TRBV1 is tagged as a pseudogene. The CDR3 is 15 residues long. CDR3 DNA: TGCACCAGCAATCCGCGGCTAGCGGGGGACCCTTCCCAGTACTTC. Translated: CTSNPRLAGDPSQYF.

Comments on this clone: Distinct nucleotide sequences in the sample also encode this CDR3. The chain is built from TRBV20-1 and TRBJ2-1; D unclear. This CDR3 has 11 amino acids. The V gene lost 2 bases and the J gene lost 4 bases, with 3 bases spanning the gap. Germline values: CDR1 DFQATT, CDR2 SNEGSKA (reference sequence). In DNA, the CDR3 is TGCAGTGCTAGATATTACAATGAGCAGTTCTTC. The encoded protein is CSARYYNEQFF.

Here the CDR3 DNA reads TGTGCCAGCAGTAGGCCCGGGACAGGGCTCTATGGCTACACCTTC. Translated: CASSRPGTGLYGYTF. The chain employs TRBV28 and TRBJ1-2; 9 bases agree with TRBD1. Germline lookup yields CDR1 MDHEN and CDR2 SYDVKM. The V segment lost 5 bases and the J segment 4 bases; nucleotides outside the gene matches: 8. This CDR3 contains 15 residues.

A few counts support this clone. The chain has TRBV18 and TRBJ2-2; possible D gene TRBD1, 5 bases. Between the trimmed V and J ends, which lost 3 bases and 5 bases, there was a span of 16 bases. The CDR3 is made up of 16 amino acids. Germline V gene data show CDR1 as KGHSH and CDR2 as LQKENI. The CDR3 region has the DNA TGTGCCAGCTCACCGAGTCGGCAGGGATGGACCGGGGAGCTGTTTTTT. This encodes CASSPSRQGWTGELFF.

This clone was picked up a small number of times. The chain employs TRBV18 and TRBJ2-5, with D uncertain. The ends were cut back, 8 bases at V and 2 bases at J, with 15 bases in the middle. Per germline, CDR1 KGHSH and CDR2 LQKENI. This CDR3 is built from 14 residues. This CDR3 is CASTTVVRQETQYF. The CDR3 DNA follows: TGTGCCAGCACTACGGTGGTTCGACAAGAGACCCAGTACTTC.

This clone has more than one count but fewer than ten. The chain links TRBV10-3 to TRBJ2-3; 8 bases agree with TRBD2. This CDR3 contains 12 residues. V lost 7 bases, J lost 5 bases, and 2 bases stayed unmatched. Germline-derived CDR1 and CDR2 are ENHRY and SYGVKD. CDR3 nucleotide sequence: TGTGCCATCAAGGCGGGGGGAGATACGCAGTATTTT. Encoded protein: CAIKAGGDTQYF.

The chain joins TRBV6-1 to TRBJ2-7, with D tentatively TRBD2 (6 bases). V was pared by 7 bases and J by 5 bases, with 15 bases between. Looked up from germline, CDR1 is MNHNS and CDR2 is SASEGT. CDR3 length: 13 residues. The CDR3 DNA sequence: TGTGCCAGCACCCTAGGGACTTTCGACGAGCAGTACTTC. This translates into CASTLGTFDEQYF.

The chain joins TRBV7-2 to TRBJ2-7; TRBD1 might be the D (6 bases). Germline V CDR1 and CDR2: SGHTA, FQGNSA. V shed 3 bases and J shed 0 bases, with 12 bases lying between them. The CDR3 spans 15 residues. CDR3 sequence: CASSLKTGNSYEQYF. The CDR3 DNA sequence: TGTGCCAGCAGCTTGAAGACAGGAAACTCCTACGAGCAGTACTTC.

Comments on this clone: At the DNA level, this CDR3 is encoded by other sequences in the same sample as well. The chain is built from TRBV7-2 and TRBJ2-7; 7 nucleotides match TRBD1. The V gene's germline CDR1 is SGHTA and CDR2 FQGNSA. Germline trimming cut 4 bases from V and 2 bases from J; bases unmatched to any gene: 5. There are 14 residues in the CDR3. CDR3 region: CASSSRTGAYEQYF. In DNA form, the CDR3 reads TGTGCCAGCAGCTCAAGGACAGGAGCCTACGAGCAGTACTTC.

This rearrangement joins TRBV29-1 to TRBJ1-1; no clear D. CDR3 size: 13 residues. The germline V gene encodes CDR1 SQVTM and CDR2 ANQGSEA. V was cut by 8 bases and J by 0 bases, with 13 bases left in between. CDR3 loop: CSLMRLMNTEAFF. Written as DNA, the CDR3 is TGCAGCTTGATGCGGCTCATGAACACTGAAGCTTTCTTT.

This clone has a handful of counts. The gene calls are TRBV28 and TRBJ1-5; D is unresolved. CDR1 MDHEN and CDR2 SYDVKM come from the germline V gene. The germline V and J ends were trimmed by 11 bases and 0 bases, with 11 bases remaining between them. The CDR3 has 13 amino acids. CDR3 nucleotides: TGTGCCTACCGAGCCGATAGCAATCAGCCCCAGCATTTT. It is translated as CAYRADSNQPQHF.

This chain uses TRBV7-6 with TRBJ2-1; D is ambiguous. This CDR3 has 14 residues. The germline V gene encodes CDR1 SGHVS and CDR2 FNYEAQ. Trimming took off 4 bases at V and 8 bases at J, with 15 bases between the two ends. CDR3 nucleotide sequence: TGTGCCAGCAGCTCCCCAGCTTTGGGCGATGAGCAGTTCTTC. Its translation is CASSSPALGDEQFF. Filled out from reference TRBV7-6 and TRBJ2-1, the complete variable domain reads GAGVSQSPRYKVTKRGQDVALRCDPISGHVSLYWYRQALGQGPEFLTYFNYEAQQDKSGLPNDRFSAERPEGSISTLTIQRTEQRDSAMYRCASSSPALGDEQFFGPGTRLTVL.

The chain is built from TRBV15 and TRBJ2-5; TRBD2 might be the D (5 bases). Germline CDR1 is LNHNV and CDR2 is YYDKDF (reference sequence). The CDR3 contains 17 residues. Trimming stripped 0 bases from V and 5 bases from J, with 19 bases between. The CDR3 DNA follows: TGTGCCACCAGCAGAGACTACTACCCGGGGTCCGGGGAGACCCAGTACTTC. Translated: CATSRDYYPGSGETQYF.

The CDR3 sequence is CASSLPRQIPNEQFF. The CDR3 DNA reads TGTGCCAGCAGTTTGCCCCGACAGATACCAAATGAGCAGTTCTTC. The chain recombines TRBV28 with TRBJ2-1; a possible D gene is TRBD1 (5 bases). V was trimmed by 3 bases and J by 7 bases, leaving 16 bases between them. Germline CDR1 and CDR2: MDHEN and SYDVKM. The CDR3 consists of 15 residues.